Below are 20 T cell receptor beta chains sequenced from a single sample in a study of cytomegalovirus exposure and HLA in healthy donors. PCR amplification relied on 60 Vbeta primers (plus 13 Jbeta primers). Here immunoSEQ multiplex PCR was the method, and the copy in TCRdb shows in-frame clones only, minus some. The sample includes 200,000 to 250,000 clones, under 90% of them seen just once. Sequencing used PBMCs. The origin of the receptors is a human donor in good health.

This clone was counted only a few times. The CDR3 coding sequence is TGTGCCAGCAGTGGCACCACTAGCGGGGACAATGAGCAGTTCTTC. It is translated as CASSGTTSGDNEQFF. The chain has TRBV6-5 and TRBJ2-1; TRBD2 aligns across 10 bases. Germline-derived CDR1 and CDR2 are MNHEY and SVGAGI. V shed 5 bases and J 5 bases; nucleotides not matched to a gene: 6. The CDR3 runs to 15 residues.

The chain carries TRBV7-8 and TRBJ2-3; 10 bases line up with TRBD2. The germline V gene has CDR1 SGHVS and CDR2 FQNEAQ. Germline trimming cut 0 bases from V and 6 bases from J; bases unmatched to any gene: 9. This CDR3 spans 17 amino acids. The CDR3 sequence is CASSLALLAGVTDTQYF. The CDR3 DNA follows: TGTGCCAGCAGCTTAGCTCTCCTAGCGGGAGTAACTGATACGCAGTATTTT. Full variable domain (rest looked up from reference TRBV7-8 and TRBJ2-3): GAGVSQSPRYKVAKRGQDVALRCDPISGHVSLFWYQQALGQGPEFLTYFQNEAQLDKSGLPSDRFFAERPEGSVSTLKIQRTQQEDSAVYLCASSLALLAGVTDTQYFGPGTRLTVL.

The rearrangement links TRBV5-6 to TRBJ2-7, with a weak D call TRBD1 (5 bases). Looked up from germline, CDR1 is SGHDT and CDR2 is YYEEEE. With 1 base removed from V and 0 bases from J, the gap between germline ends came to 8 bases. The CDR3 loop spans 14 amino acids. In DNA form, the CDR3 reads TGTGCCAGCAGCTTGACAGGAGCCTCCTACGAGCAGTACTTC. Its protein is CASSLTGASYEQYF.

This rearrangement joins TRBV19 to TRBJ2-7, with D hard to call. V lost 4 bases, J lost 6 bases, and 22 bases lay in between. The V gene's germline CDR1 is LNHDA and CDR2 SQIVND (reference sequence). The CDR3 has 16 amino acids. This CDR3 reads CASSTPRITDGGEQYF. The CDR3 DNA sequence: TGTGCCAGTAGTACCCCCCGAATTACAGACGGTGGCGAGCAGTACTTC.

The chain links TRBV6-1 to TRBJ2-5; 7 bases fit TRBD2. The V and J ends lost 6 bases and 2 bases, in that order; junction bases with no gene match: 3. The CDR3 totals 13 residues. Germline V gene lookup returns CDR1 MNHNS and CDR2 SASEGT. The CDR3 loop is CASSPGLQETQYF. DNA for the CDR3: TGTGCCAGCAGCCCGGGACTACAAGAGACCCAGTACTTC.

This CDR3 is CAWSVSRWALKTQYF. As DNA, the CDR3 is TGTGCCTGGAGTGTATCACGTTGGGCTTTGAAGACCCAGTACTTC. This rearrangement joins TRBV30 to TRBJ2-5; D unresolved. Germline V gene sequence: CDR1 GTSNPN, CDR2 SVGIG (reference sequence). The CDR3 spans 15 residues. Trimming shortened V by 0 bases and J by 6 bases, and 17 bases separated the two germline ends.

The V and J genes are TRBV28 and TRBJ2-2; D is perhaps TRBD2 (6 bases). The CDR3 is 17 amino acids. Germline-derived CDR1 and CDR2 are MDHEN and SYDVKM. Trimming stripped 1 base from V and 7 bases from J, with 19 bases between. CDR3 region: CASSLYRLGEVGGELFF. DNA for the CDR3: TGTGCCAGCAGTTTATACCGATTGGGGGAGGTTGGCGGGGAGCTGTTTTTT.

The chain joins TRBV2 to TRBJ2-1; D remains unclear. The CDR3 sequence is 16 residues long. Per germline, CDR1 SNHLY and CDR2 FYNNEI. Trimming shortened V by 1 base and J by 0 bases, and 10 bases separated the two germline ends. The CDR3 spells CASSEGGGGSYNEQFF. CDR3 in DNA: TGTGCCAGCAGTGAAGGAGGCGGTGGCTCCTACAATGAGCAGTTCTTC.

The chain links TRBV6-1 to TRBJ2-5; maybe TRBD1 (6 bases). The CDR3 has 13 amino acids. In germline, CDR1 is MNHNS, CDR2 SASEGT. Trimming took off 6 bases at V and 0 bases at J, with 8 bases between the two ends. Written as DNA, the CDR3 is TGTGCCAGCAGCCAGGGGAACCAAGAGACCCAGTACTTC. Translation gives CASSQGNQETQYF.

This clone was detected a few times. The CDR3, as DNA: TGTGCCAGCAGTCAAACAGGGGCTGTCAATGAAAAACTGTTTTTT. This gives the protein CASSQTGAVNEKLFF. J is TRBJ1-4 and V is TRBV28; 7 nucleotides align to TRBD1. CDR3 length equals 15 residues. Germline V CDR1 and CDR2: MDHEN, SYDVKM. The junction had 8 bases not matched to a gene; V was cut back by 5 bases and J by 5 bases.

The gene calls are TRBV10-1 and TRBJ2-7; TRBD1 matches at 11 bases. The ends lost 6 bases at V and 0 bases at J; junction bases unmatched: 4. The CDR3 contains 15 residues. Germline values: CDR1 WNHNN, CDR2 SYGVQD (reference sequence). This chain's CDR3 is CASSEGTGGSYEQYF. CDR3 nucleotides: TGCGCCAGCAGCGAAGGGACAGGGGGCTCCTACGAGCAGTACTTC.

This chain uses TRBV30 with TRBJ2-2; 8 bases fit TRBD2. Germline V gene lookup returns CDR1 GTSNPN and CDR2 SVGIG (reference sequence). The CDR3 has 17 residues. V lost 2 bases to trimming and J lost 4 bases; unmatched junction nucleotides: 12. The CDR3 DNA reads TGTGCCTGGAGTCCCGGAGTAGCGGGGAGTGGCACCGGGGAGCTGTTTTTT. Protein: CAWSPGVAGSGTGELFF.

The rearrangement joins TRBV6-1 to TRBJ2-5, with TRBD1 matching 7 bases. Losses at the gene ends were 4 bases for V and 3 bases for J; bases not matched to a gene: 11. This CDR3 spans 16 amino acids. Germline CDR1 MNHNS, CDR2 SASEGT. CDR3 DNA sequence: TGTGCCAGCAGTGTGAGGGGTCAGGGGGTAAAAGAGACCCAGTACTTC. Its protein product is CASSVRGQGVKETQYF.

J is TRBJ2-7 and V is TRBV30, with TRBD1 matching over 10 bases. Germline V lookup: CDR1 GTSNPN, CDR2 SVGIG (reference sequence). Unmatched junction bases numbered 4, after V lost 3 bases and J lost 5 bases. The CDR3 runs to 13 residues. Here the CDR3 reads CAWSPGTGDEQYF. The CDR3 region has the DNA TGTGCCTGGAGCCCCGGGACAGGGGACGAGCAGTACTTC.

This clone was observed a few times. The DNA for the CDR3 is TGTGCCTGGAGTACCTGGCATACAGATACGCAGTATTTT. Amino acid sequence: CAWSTWHTDTQYF. This chain connects TRBV30 to TRBJ2-3; D unclear. CDR3 length: 13 residues. The V end lost 2 bases, the J end lost 3 bases, and 9 bases lay between the germline ends. Germline V lookup: CDR1 GTSNPN, CDR2 SVGIG (reference sequence).

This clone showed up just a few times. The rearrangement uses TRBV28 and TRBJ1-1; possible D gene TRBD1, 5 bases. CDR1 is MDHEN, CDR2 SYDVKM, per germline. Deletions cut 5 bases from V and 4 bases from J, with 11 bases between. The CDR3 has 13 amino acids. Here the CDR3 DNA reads TGTGCCAGCAGTCCCAACGGGGGCACTGAAGCTTTCTTT. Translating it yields CASSPNGGTEAFF.

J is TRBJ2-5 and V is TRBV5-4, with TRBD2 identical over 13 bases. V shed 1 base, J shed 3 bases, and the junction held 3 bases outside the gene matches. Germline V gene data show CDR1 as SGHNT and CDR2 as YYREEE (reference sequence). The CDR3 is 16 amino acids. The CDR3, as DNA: TGTGCCAGCAGCTTGACACTAGCGGGAGGGAAAGAGACCCAGTACTTC. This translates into CASSLTLAGGKETQYF.

The CDR3 spells CASRKGSRGQQYF. CDR3 nucleotides: TGTGCCAGCAGAAAAGGGTCCAGGGGTCAGCAGTACTTC. The chain employs TRBV6-5 and TRBJ2-5; D is perhaps TRBD1 (6 bases). V lost 6 bases and J lost 11, with 19 bases in between. This CDR3 is built from 13 residues. Germline loops: CDR1 MNHEY, CDR2 SVGAGI.

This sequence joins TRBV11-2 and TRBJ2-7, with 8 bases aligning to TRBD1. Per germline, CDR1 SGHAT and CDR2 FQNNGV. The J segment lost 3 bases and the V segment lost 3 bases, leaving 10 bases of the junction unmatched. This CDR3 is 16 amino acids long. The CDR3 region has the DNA TGTGCCAGCAGCTTGAACCCCGGGACAGGAGGCTACGAGCAGTACTTC. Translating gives CASSLNPGTGGYEQYF.

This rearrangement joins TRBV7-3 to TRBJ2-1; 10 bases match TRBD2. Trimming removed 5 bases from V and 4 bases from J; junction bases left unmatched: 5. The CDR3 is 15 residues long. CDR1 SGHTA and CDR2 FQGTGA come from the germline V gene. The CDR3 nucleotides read TGTGCCAGCAGCCTCTTAGCGGGAGGTTACAATGAGCAGTTCTTC. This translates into CASSLLAGGYNEQFF.